One sample yielded the 30 T cell receptor beta chains listed below, sequenced in a study of molecular identifiers for immune sequencing clone quantification. TCRdb ran MiXCR on the PCR reads and lists one entry per CDR3 protein. Seen here are more than 300,000 distinct CDR3 sequences, about 21% observed once, and the top ten hold over 0.7%. The sequenced sample was naive CD8+ T cells from blood, with Jurkat cell RNA spiked in. Subset meaning: FACS-sorted CD8+CD4-CCR7+CD45RA+ naive T cells. The receptor set was obtained from a human donor in good health. Some libraries in this study had Jurkat cell RNA spiked in.

Many counts were recorded for this clonotype. The chain is built from TRBV7-2 and TRBJ1-1; D call uncertain. Between the trimmed V and J ends, which lost 3 bases and 6 bases, there was a span of 17 bases. The CDR3 sequence is 15 residues long. Germline V lookup: CDR1 SGHTA, CDR2 FQGNSA. CDR3 loop: CASSLVPDFIPEAFF. CDR3 in DNA: TGTGCCAGCAGCTTGGTGCCGGACTTCATCCCTGAAGCTTTCTTT.

As for this clonotype: A single base separates this from a much larger clone, so it may be a read error. The chain has TRBV19 and TRBJ2-6; D call uncertain. CDR3 length: 17 residues. V gave up 5 bases and J gave up 0 bases, with 14 bases separating them. Germline lookup yields CDR1 LNHDA and CDR2 SQIVND (reference sequence). DNA for the CDR3: TGTGCCAGTAGTCCTCGGCTGTCCGGCTCTGGGGCCAACGTCCTGACTTTC. As protein: CASSPRLSGSGANVLTF.

Remarks on this clonotype: A much larger clone lies one base from this, so it may be a read error. This rearrangement joins TRBV5-4 to TRBJ2-5; 8 positions match TRBD2. Germline CDR1 reads SGHNT; CDR2 reads YYREEE (reference sequence). The CDR3 is 15 amino acids. The CDR3 DNA follows: TGTGCCAGCAGCCCGATAGCGGGGAAGCAAGAGACCCAGCACTTC. It codes for CASSPIAGKQETQHF.

This clonotype was detected many times. The V call is TRBV7-9, the J call TRBJ2-7; D might be TRBD1 (6 bases). V lost 1 base and J 5 bases, leaving 12 bases between the germline ends. CDR1 is SEHNR and CDR2 is FQNEAQ in the germline V gene (reference sequence). The CDR3 has 14 residues. The CDR3 loop reads CASSLVTGRNEQYF. The CDR3 region has the DNA TGTGCCAGCAGCTTAGTTACAGGGAGAAACGAGCAGTACTTC. The full variable domain, its missing parts supplied by reference TRBV7-9 and TRBJ2-7, is DTGVSQNPRHKITKRGQNVTFRCDPISEHNRLYWYRQTLGQGPEFLTYFQNEAQLEKSRLLSDRFSAERPKGSFSTLEIQRTEQGDSAMYLCASSLVTGRNEQYFGPGTRLTVT.

With regard to this clonotype: A much larger clone lies a single base off, so this may be a read error. V and J are TRBV7-6 and TRBJ2-3, with 11 bases identical to TRBD2. The CDR3 extends over 17 amino acids. Trimming cost V 4 bases and J 9 bases; bases outside gene matches: 15. In germline, CDR1 is SGHVS, CDR2 FNYEAQ. CDR3 DNA: TGTGCCAGCAGCTCAGACCTAGCGGGAGGCCCGGAATGGACGCAGTATTTT. Protein: CASSSDLAGGPEWTQYF.

This clonotype was observed at least ten times. This chain uses TRBV27 with TRBJ1-6; the match to TRBD1 covers 7 bases. The CDR3 is 16 residues long. Germline V lookup: CDR1 MNHEY, CDR2 SMNVEV (reference sequence). J was trimmed by 0 bases and V by 6 bases; bases with no gene match: 5. Here the CDR3 reads CASRETGSSYNSPLHF. The CDR3 coding sequence is TGTGCCAGCAGAGAGACAGGGAGCTCCTATAATTCACCCCTCCACTTT.

A word on this clonotype: At one end, the junction sequence differs from germline, possibly due to a read error. The chain is built from TRBV5-1 and TRBJ2-7; 10 bases are shared with TRBD1. The CDR3 runs 16 residues. Germline V lookup: CDR1 SGHRS, CDR2 YFSETQ. CDR3 region: CAGSSWDRGPTYEQYF. The CDR3 bases are TGCGCCGGCAGCTCCTGGGACAGGGGTCCCACCTACGAGCAGTACTTC. Variable domain in full (rest from reference TRBV5-1 and TRBJ2-7): KAGVTQTPRYLIKTRGQQVTLSCSPISGHRSVSWYQQTPGQGLQFLFEYFSETQRNKGNFPGRFSGRQFSNSRSEMNVSTLELGDSALYLCAGSSWDRGPTYEQYFGPGTRLTVT.

About this clonotype: A much larger clone lies a single base off, so this may be a read error. This chain links TRBV29-1 with TRBJ2-4; D uncertain. The CDR3 runs to 13 residues. Germline V CDR1 and CDR2: SQVTM, ANQGSEA. In DNA, the CDR3 is TGCAGCGTTGAAGCCGCTACCAAAGACATTCAGTACTTC. Its protein product is CSVEAATKDIQYF.

This clonotype came up many times. The V and J genes are TRBV29-1 and TRBJ2-2; D is possibly TRBD2 (6 bases). The CDR3 covers 14 residues. V lost 3 bases and J 3 bases, leaving 11 bases between the germline ends. The germline V gene encodes CDR1 SQVTM and CDR2 ANQGSEA. The CDR3 is CSVESGEDTGELFF. DNA of the CDR3: TGCAGCGTTGAGTCCGGGGAGGACACCGGGGAGCTGTTTTTT.

This clonotype was recorded at least ten times. The chain links TRBV7-6 to TRBJ2-2, with TRBD2 as a possible D gene (6 bases). This CDR3 is 16 amino acids long. The V end was cut by 4 bases, the J end by 0 bases, with 12 bases between. CDR1 is SGHVS and CDR2 is FNYEAQ in the germline V gene. The CDR3 DNA reads as TGTGCCAGCAGCTCGGGAGCAGGGACGAACACCGGGGAGCTGTTTTTT. It codes for CASSSGAGTNTGELFF.

This clonotype came up many times. The chain links TRBV12-3 or TRBV12-4 to TRBJ1-5, with no clear D. This CDR3 region has 13 residues. V dropped 7 bases and J dropped 7 bases, with 14 bases sitting between them. CDR3 bases: TGTGCCAGCACCGATGTCCAACGACAGCCCCAGCATTTT. Protein product: CASTDVQRQPQHF.

As concerns this clonotype: Being one base from a much bigger clone, this may be a read error. The chain recombines TRBV7-9 with TRBJ2-7; 7 nucleotides agree with TRBD1. Germline CDR1 and CDR2: SEHNR and FQNEAQ (reference sequence). This CDR3 has 12 residues. The CDR3 is CTSSPLRDSLTF. The CDR3 DNA reads TGTACCAGCAGCCCTCTACGGGACAGTCTAACATTC.

The rearrangement links TRBV9 to TRBJ2-3; perhaps TRBD1 as D (5 bases). Trimming left V 1 base short and J 1 base short, with 10 bases between. CDR3 length: 15 residues. Germline V gene lookup returns CDR1 SGDLS and CDR2 YYNGEE. The CDR3 region has the DNA TGTGCCAGCAGCGTACAGGGAACGGGCACAGATACGCAGTATTTT. This codes for CASSVQGTGTDTQYF. The whole variable domain, remainder taken from reference TRBV9 and TRBJ2-3, is DSGVTQTPKHLITATGQRVTLRCSPRSGDLSVYWYQQSLDQGLQFLIQYYNGEERAKGNILERFSAQQFPDLHSELNLSSLELGDSALYFCASSVQGTGTDTQYFGPGTRLTVL.

This clonotype was counted ten times or more. The chain is built from TRBV7-9 and TRBJ2-2; D is perhaps TRBD1 (7 bases). V was cut by 4 bases and J by 0 bases, with 15 bases left in between. CDR1 is SEHNR and CDR2 is FQNEAQ in the germline V gene (reference sequence). The CDR3 is 17 amino acids. Here the CDR3 DNA reads TGTGCCAGCAGCTCTCCCAGGGGGGCGGCGAACACCGGGGAGCTGTTTTTT. Translation gives CASSSPRGAANTGELFF.

This clonotype has ten or more counts. This chain links TRBV7-9 with TRBJ2-5; no definite D call. The CDR3 has 14 residues. V was clipped by 4 bases and J by 5 bases, with 14 bases between them. CDR1 and CDR2 from the germline V gene are SEHNR and FQNEAQ (reference sequence). The CDR3 protein is CASSSAFGLETQYF. As DNA, the CDR3 is TGTGCCAGCAGCTCCGCCTTCGGGTTGGAGACCCAGTACTTC.

This clonotype showed up many times. The genes are TRBV29-1 and TRBJ1-2; D is possibly TRBD1 (6 bases). V was pared by 8 bases and J by 8 bases, with 15 bases between. The CDR3 runs to 11 residues. Germline V gene lookup returns CDR1 SQVTM and CDR2 ANQGSEA. CDR3 protein: CSFGGRDGYTF. The CDR3 region has the DNA TGCAGCTTCGGGGGCCGAGACGGCTACACCTTC.

This clonotype was detected many times. The chain joins TRBV12-5 to TRBJ2-6; D is unresolved. CDR1 is LGHNT, CDR2 FRNRAP, per germline. CDR3 length equals 13 residues. Trimming took off 8 bases at V and 0 bases at J, with 5 bases between the two ends. The CDR3 region has the DNA TGTGCTAGTCTCTACTCTGGGGCCAACGTCCTGACTTTC. Its protein is CASLYSGANVLTF.

The chain employs TRBV20-1 and TRBJ2-7; D may correspond to TRBD1 or TRBD2 (7 bases each). The germline V gene encodes CDR1 DFQATT and CDR2 SNEGSKA (reference sequence). V was clipped by 0 bases and J by 4 bases, with 13 bases between them. The CDR3 totals 14 residues. CDR3 protein: CSARDPQGGYEQYF. The CDR3 region has the DNA TGCAGTGCTAGAGATCCGCAGGGGGGGTACGAGCAGTACTTC.

The gene calls are TRBV4-1 and TRBJ2-1; 8 positions match TRBD2. This CDR3 contains 18 residues. The germline gives CDR1 MGHRA, CDR2 YSYEKL. Losses at the gene ends were 0 bases for V and 4 bases for J; bases not matched to a gene: 11. In DNA form, the CDR3 reads TGCGCCAGCAGCCAAGAATTCGGCTCCGGGACTAGGTACAATGAGCAGTTCTTC. Translation: CASSQEFGSGTRYNEQFF.

This clonotype was detected ten times or more. The chain has TRBV4-3 and TRBJ1-3; no clear D gene. Trimming shortened V by 1 base and J by 0 bases, and 7 bases separated the two germline ends. Germline CDR1 LGHNA, CDR2 YSLEER. The CDR3 is 15 residues long. The CDR3 region is CASSQALRSGNTIYF. The CDR3 DNA follows: TGCGCCAGCAGCCAAGCACTACGCTCTGGAAACACCATATATTTT.

The chain joins TRBV6-2 or TRBV6-3 to TRBJ2-2, with D unresolved. The CDR3 is made up of 17 amino acids. Trimming removed 0 bases from V and 2 bases from J, with 13 bases in between. Germline V gene data show CDR1 as MNHEY and CDR2 as SVGEGT. CDR3 nucleotides: TGTGCCAGCAGTTACTCCCCCCGAAACCTCAACACCGGGGAGCTGTTTTTT. This gives the protein CASSYSPRNLNTGELFF.

The CDR3 region is CASSKRDVYSTDTQYF. The CDR3 DNA sequence: TGTGCCAGCAGTAAACGGGACGTCTATAGCACAGATACGCAGTATTTT. The chain links TRBV6-2 or TRBV6-3 to TRBJ2-3, with D perhaps matching TRBD1 or TRBD2 (5 bases each). Germline CDR1 and CDR2: MNHEY and SVGEGT. There are 16 residues in the CDR3. V was shortened by 5 bases and J by 0 bases, with 15 bases between the two germline ends.

This clonotype was detected a few times. The junction departs from the called germline gene at one end, perhaps through a read error. The chain combines TRBV6-6 with TRBJ2-2; 7 positions agree with TRBD2. The CDR3 consists of 18 residues. Germline loops: CDR1 MNHNY, CDR2 SVGAGI (reference sequence). CDR3 nucleotide sequence: TGTGCCAGCAGTCCACCTCAGCGGGGTCCCCGGGCGACCGGGGAGTTGTTTTTT. Protein sequence: CASSPPQRGPRATGELFF.

This clonotype appeared many times. J is TRBJ2-6 and V is TRBV6-5; D uncertain. The CDR3 loop spans 16 amino acids. The V end was cut by 4 bases, the J end by 0 bases, with 10 bases between. Germline V gives CDR1 MNHEY, CDR2 SVGAGI. CDR3 sequence reads: CASSFTRISGANVLTF. The CDR3 DNA sequence: TGTGCCAGCAGTTTCACAAGGATCTCTGGGGCCAACGTCCTGACTTTC.

This clonotype was seen repeatedly, ten times or more. The chain links TRBV7-2 to TRBJ2-1; 7 bases are shared with TRBD1. Trimming took 4 bases from V and 3 from J; bases not matched to a gene: 6. CDR3 length equals 15 residues. Germline values: CDR1 SGHTA, CDR2 FQGNSA. The chain's CDR3 is CASSYGTAGYNEQFF. CDR3 in DNA: TGTGCCAGCAGCTACGGGACAGCCGGCTACAATGAGCAGTTCTTC.

This clonotype was observed many times. The rearrangement links TRBV6-2 or TRBV6-3 to TRBJ1-5, with D perhaps matching TRBD1 (6 bases). The CDR3 has 13 residues. Germline CDR1 reads MNHEY; CDR2 reads SVGEGT. V lost 6 bases, J lost 4 bases, and 10 bases lay in between. CDR3 in DNA: TGTGCCAGCAGCCAGGGGTGGAATCAGCCCCAGCATTTT. Translation: CASSQGWNQPQHF.

The chain is built from TRBV7-9 and TRBJ1-1, with D possibly TRBD1 on 5 matching bases. The germline V gene has CDR1 SEHNR and CDR2 FQNEAQ (reference sequence). This CDR3 has 14 residues. The V end lost 5 bases, the J end lost 9 bases, and 19 bases lay between the germline ends. The CDR3 coding sequence is TGTGCCAGCAGCCCAGGGACCGGAATAGGGAAAGCTTTCTTT. It codes for CASSPGTGIGKAFF.

This clonotype was counted ten times or more. The chain carries TRBV28 and TRBJ2-7; TRBD1 matches 10 bases. The germline CDR1 and CDR2 sequences are MDHEN and SYDVKM. The CDR3 sequence is 17 residues long. J gave up 3 bases and V 6 bases, and 14 bases lay outside the gene matches. The CDR3 sequence is CASSRTGGGGILYEQYF. Written as DNA, the CDR3 is TGTGCCAGCAGCCGGACAGGGGGGGGAGGGATTCTCTACGAGCAGTACTTC.

At least ten counts were recorded for this clonotype. The rearrangement joins TRBV12-3 or TRBV12-4 to TRBJ2-2, with D possibly being TRBD1 (5 bases). This CDR3 contains 15 residues. V lost 2 bases to trimming and J lost 5 bases, with 12 bases between them. DNA of the CDR3: TGTGCCAGCAGTTTAACAGGAAGCTATACCGGGGAGCTGTTTTTT. Translated: CASSLTGSYTGELFF.

This clonotype appeared many times. This rearrangement joins TRBV30 to TRBJ1-2; no clear D. Trimming cost V 2 bases and J 12 bases, with 16 bases left between them. Germline lookup yields CDR1 GTSNPN and CDR2 SVGIG (reference sequence). The CDR3 has 12 amino acids. The chain's CDR3 is CAWSQDMWPDTF. The CDR3 coding sequence is TGTGCCTGGAGTCAAGACATGTGGCCAGACACCTTC.